This is a list of T cell receptor beta chains from one sample in a study of naive and memory T cell subsets. TCRdb independently ran MiXCR on the UMI-ligation and nested PCR reads; one entry per CDR3 protein. This table has around 110,000 distinct CDR3 sequences, roughly 36% appearing once. Sequencing was performed on central memory CD4+ T cells from blood. These receptors were obtained from a human donor in good health. CDR3s include the opening cysteine and the closing phenylalanine or tryptophan. Each record gives: V gene, J gene, clone size, D gene, CDR3 DNA, CDR3 protein. D genes are given only for firm matches. Part of the rows lack a size; the others show once, few, many or a class for expanded clones.

v_call: TRBV10-2; j_call: TRBJ2-3; clone_size: NA; d_call: NA; cdr3_nt: TGCGCCAGCAGTGACCGGGGAATTAGCACAGATACGCAGTATTTT; cdr3_aa: CASSDRGISTDTQYF
v_call: TRBV6-6; j_call: TRBJ2-1; clone_size: NA; d_call: TRBD2; cdr3_nt: TGTGCCAGCAGTAATACAGGGACTAGCGGGAGAGTTCAGTTCTTC; cdr3_aa: CASSNTGTSGRVQFF
v_call: TRBV7-2; j_call: TRBJ2-1; clone_size: NA; d_call: TRBD2; cdr3_nt: TGTGCCAGCAGCGTAGGACTAGCGGGAGTTGATGAGCAGTTCTTC; cdr3_aa: CASSVGLAGVDEQFF
v_call: TRBV15; j_call: TRBJ1-3; clone_size: NA; d_call: NA; cdr3_nt: TGTGCCACCAGTCTTTCGTGGGGCTCTGGAAACACCATATATTTT; cdr3_aa: CATSLSWGSGNTIYF
v_call: TRBV29-1; j_call: TRBJ1-3; clone_size: few; d_call: NA; cdr3_nt: TGCAGCGCCAAAAAAGACGCCTCTGGAAACACCATATATTTT; cdr3_aa: CSAKKDASGNTIYF
v_call: TRBV3-1; j_call: TRBJ2-2; clone_size: NA; d_call: TRBD2; cdr3_nt: TGTGCCAGCACGAATGGGGGGGACACCGGGGAGCTGTTTTTT; cdr3_aa: CASTNGGDTGELFF
v_call: TRBV27; j_call: TRBJ2-3; clone_size: few; d_call: NA; cdr3_nt: TGTGCCAGCAGTGCCTTGAGTAGCACAGATACGCAGTATTTT; cdr3_aa: CASSALSSTDTQYF
v_call: TRBV28; j_call: TRBJ2-1; clone_size: NA; d_call: TRBD2; cdr3_nt: TGTGCCAGCAGTTTCTTTTATAGGACTAGCGGGAGCAACAATGAGCAGTTCTTC; cdr3_aa: CASSFFYRTSGSNNEQFF
v_call: TRBV7-7; j_call: TRBJ2-2; clone_size: NA; d_call: NA; cdr3_nt: TGTGCCAGCGGAACTGGGGCGGCTGGCGGGGAGCTGTTTTTT; cdr3_aa: CASGTGAAGGELFF
v_call: TRBV3-1; j_call: TRBJ2-4; clone_size: few; d_call: NA; cdr3_nt: TGTGCCAGCAGCCGATCAGGATCACTAGCCAAAAACATTCAGTACTTC; cdr3_aa: CASSRSGSLAKNIQYF
v_call: TRBV5-5; j_call: TRBJ2-1; clone_size: NA; d_call: NA; cdr3_nt: TGTGCCAGCAGCTTGGGACTGAACAATGAGCAGTTCTTC; cdr3_aa: CASSLGLNNEQFF
v_call: TRBV6-6; j_call: TRBJ2-5; clone_size: NA; d_call: TRBD1; cdr3_nt: TGTGCCAGCAGTGCGTCCAGGGGGCTGGGGGAGACCCAGTACTTC; cdr3_aa: CASSASRGLGETQYF
v_call: TRBV20-1; j_call: TRBJ2-6; clone_size: few; d_call: NA; cdr3_nt: TGCAGTGCTAGAGATGGTGGGAGGGGGGCCAACGTCCTGACTTTC; cdr3_aa: CSARDGGRGANVLTF
v_call: TRBV6-1; j_call: TRBJ2-3; clone_size: NA; d_call: NA; cdr3_nt: TGTGCCAGCAGTGACCCGAATCGGGTGGATACGCAGTATTTT; cdr3_aa: CASSDPNRVDTQYF